One and the same sample provided the 10 T cell receptor beta chains below, sequenced in a study of cytomegalovirus exposure and HLA in healthy donors (dated by TCRdb to 2016 to 2017). The method behind the library was the immunoSEQ multiplex PCR assay. For the multiplex PCR, a mixture combining 60 forward primers for TCR Vbeta segments and 13 reverse primers for TCR Jbeta segments was used. TCRdb re-hosts the immuneACCESS table, in-frame sequences only. Its copies lack some clones; in the studies checked, an unresolved V gene accounts for under half of them, and the cause for the rest is not known. The sample profile shows some 62,000 clones; approximately 87% of them were found once. About 1.5% of the sample is held by the ten biggest clonotypes. Sequencing was performed on PBMCs. These receptor sequences come from a man aged 18 to 30 in good health and CMV-seronegative.

The rearrangement joins TRBV7-9 to TRBJ1-2; D is unresolved. The V end lost 1 base, the J end lost 0 bases, and 12 bases lay between the germline ends. CDR3 length: 16 amino acids. Germline V gene data show CDR1 as SEHNR and CDR2 as FQNEAQ (reference sequence). CDR3 in amino acids: CASSLVVRGANYGYTF. CDR3 bases: TGTGCCAGCAGCTTAGTGGTCCGGGGAGCTAACTATGGCTACACCTTC.

The V call is TRBV29-1, the J call TRBJ1-1, with 8 bases matching TRBD1. The CDR3 extends over 16 amino acids. The J segment lost 7 bases and the V segment lost 5 bases, leaving 18 bases of the junction unmatched. The germline CDR1 and CDR2 sequences are SQVTM and ANQGSEA. The chain's CDR3 is CSVPRTRDRMECEAFF. The CDR3 DNA is TGCAGCGTTCCCCGAACCCGGGACAGGATGGAGTGTGAAGCTTTCTTT.

The chain uses TRBV5-4 and TRBJ2-1; a weak D match, TRBD2 (7 bases). This CDR3 spans 15 amino acids. V was shortened by 3 bases and J by 6 bases, with 16 bases between the two germline ends. Germline V CDR1 and CDR2: SGHNT, YYREEE (reference sequence). The CDR3 loop is CASSSGGRRVNEQFF. CDR3 nucleotide sequence: TGTGCCAGCAGCTCGGGGGGCCGTCGAGTCAATGAGCAGTTCTTC. Supplemented by reference TRBV5-4 and TRBJ2-1, the full variable domain reads ETGVTQSPTHLIKTRGQQVTLRCSSQSGHNTVSWYQQALGQGPQFIFQYYREEENGRGNFPPRFSGLQFPNYSSELNVNALELDDSALYLCASSSGGRRVNEQFFGPGTRLTVL.

The rearrangement links TRBV12-5 to TRBJ1-1; possible D gene TRBD1, 5 bases. Germline values: CDR1 LGHNT, CDR2 FRNRAP. This CDR3 contains 12 residues. V was clipped by 4 bases and J by 7 bases, with 10 bases between them. Written as DNA, the CDR3 is TGTGCTAGTGGTTACATGGACAATGAAGCTTTCTTT. This translates into CASGYMDNEAFF.

This rearrangement joins TRBV6-5 to TRBJ2-7, with D perhaps matching TRBD2 (6 bases). The CDR3 runs 14 residues. Trimming took off 5 bases at V and 5 bases at J, with 16 bases between the two ends. The V gene's germline CDR1 is MNHEY and CDR2 SVGAGI. The CDR3 DNA follows: TGTGCCAGCAGTGGCTACGGAGCGGGCAACGAGCAGTACTTC. Its protein is CASSGYGAGNEQYF.

This chain uses TRBV7-8 with TRBJ1-1, with a tentative D call TRBD1 (5 bases). Deletions cut 1 base from V and 10 bases from J, with 16 bases between. Germline CDR1 and CDR2: SGHVS and FQNEAQ. CDR3 length equals 14 residues. The CDR3 DNA is TGTGCCAGCAGCTTAGAAAGAGACAGCCTCGGAGCTTTCTTT. It is translated as CASSLERDSLGAFF.

The J gene is TRBJ1-1, the V gene TRBV28; D gene uncertain. In germline, CDR1 is MDHEN, CDR2 SYDVKM. Trimming removed 3 bases from V and 0 bases from J, with 14 bases in between. The CDR3 covers 16 residues. CDR3 nucleotides: TGTGCCAGCAGTTTTCTGTGGGAGACAATGAACACTGAAGCTTTCTTT. Translating it yields CASSFLWETMNTEAFF.

This rearrangement joins TRBV7-9 to TRBJ1-6; the D gene is possibly TRBD1 (5 bases). V was clipped by 5 bases and J by 7 bases, with 15 bases between them. The CDR3 contains 15 residues. Germline V gene lookup returns CDR1 SEHNR and CDR2 FQNEAQ (reference sequence). The CDR3, as DNA: TGTGCCAGCAGCAAACTCGTAGGGGCCAATTCACCCCTCCACTTT. This codes for CASSKLVGANSPLHF. Together with reference TRBV7-9 and TRBJ1-6, the CDR3 gives the full variable domain: DTGVSQNPRHKITKRGQNVTFRCDPISEHNRLYWYRQTLGQGPEFLTYFQNEAQLEKSRLLSDRFSAERPKGSFSTLEIQRTEQGDSAMYLCASSKLVGANSPLHFGNGTRLTVT.

The CDR3 DNA follows: TGTGCCAGCAGCTTAGGGGCGGGGATACAGTTCTTC. Translated, it gives CASSLGAGIQFF. V gene TRBV11-2 combines with J gene TRBJ2-1; possibly TRBD2 for D (6 bases). CDR3 length: 12 residues. Germline loops: CDR1 SGHAT, CDR2 FQNNGV. V was cut by 1 base and J by 13 bases, with 11 bases left in between.

This chain links TRBV10-2 with TRBJ1-5; 9 nucleotides match TRBD1. The CDR3 length is 12 residues. After removal of 6 bases from V and 7 bases from J, the junction contained 1 base not matched to a gene. CDR1 WSHSY and CDR2 SAAADI come from the germline V gene. The CDR3 loop reads CASRTGGQPQHF. CDR3 sequence (DNA): TGCGCCAGCAGGACAGGGGGGCAGCCCCAGCATTTT.